The source of this T cell receptor beta chain is a study of blood T cell repertoires in COVID-19. At the level of the study: Sites across the United States, Italy and Spain contributed samples from acute and convalescent COVID-19. PBMCs, B-cell-depleted T cells, or T cells provided the cDNA or gDNA that made up the material.

Which cohort a participant joined came from the clinical history participants gave. Sequencing used immunoSEQ multiplex PCR; TCRdb keeps in-frame clones, though not all of them. The data show about 400,000 clones, with roughly 89% seen just once and 1.7% held by the top ten. The V gene end was trimmed by 2 bases and the J gene end by 4 bases; junction bases not matched to a gene: 7. This CDR3 comprises 16 residues. Germline V gives CDR1 MNHNS, CDR2 SASEGT. The chain joins TRBV6-1 to TRBJ2-2; 7 bases agree with TRBD1. The TCR was taken from a woman aged 25 to 39 who had recovered from COVID-19. Source material: PBMCs or T cells enriched from blood (not recorded which). CDR3 nucleotide sequence: TGTGCCAGCAGTGAAATGAGGGGGCGCTTCACCGGGGAGCTGTTTTTT. This sequence encodes CASSEMRGRFTGELFF.